The 11 T cell receptor beta chains below come from one sample, sequenced in a study of T cells after yellow fever vaccination (dated by TCRdb to the late 2010s). The library was produced with 5' RACE. Reads for this sample came from an Illumina NovaSeq 6000. TCRdb reprocessing: public reads trimmed at Q25 with fastp, clones called with MiXCR, in-frame beta chains kept. CDR3 protein duplicates are merged, each entry listing the most common genes and DNA. Here the sample has 250,000 to 300,000 distinct CDR3 sequences; approximately 5.2% occur a single time. The ten top clones hold roughly 3% of the sample. In the paper's terms, the treatment or condition label means: live attenuated yellow fever vaccine strain. Specimen: CD4+ T cells sorted from PBMCs, collected on the day of the yellow fever booster vaccination. The receptors derive from a man younger than 30 who received the YFV17D yellow fever vaccine.

This clonotype was seen at least ten times. The chain combines TRBV4-1 with TRBJ2-5; 8 nucleotides align to TRBD1. Germline assignment: CDR1 MGHRA and CDR2 YSYEKL. The CDR3 is 19 amino acids. After removal of 1 base from V and 2 bases from J, the junction contained 15 bases not matched to a gene. The CDR3 sequence is CASSQVIPRIGQGQETQYF. In DNA, the CDR3 is TGCGCCAGCAGCCAAGTAATCCCTCGAATCGGACAGGGTCAAGAGACCCAGTACTTC.

This clonotype was detected only a few times. V gene TRBV20-1 combines with J gene TRBJ1-6; possible D gene TRBD1, 6 bases. The germline CDR1 and CDR2 sequences are DFQATT and SNEGSKA (reference sequence). With 6 bases removed from V and 9 bases from J, the gap between germline ends came to 12 bases. The CDR3 is 12 residues long. The CDR3 DNA reads as TGCAGTGCAAGGACAGTGGGTTCACCCCTCCACTTT. Its translation: CSARTVGSPLHF.

This chain joins TRBV28 and TRBJ2-5, with TRBD2 matching over 8 bases. The CDR3 loop spans 17 amino acids. The germline V gene encodes CDR1 MDHEN and CDR2 SYDVKM. Germline trimming cut 5 bases from V and 7 bases from J; bases unmatched to any gene: 18. The CDR3 is CASSPRVAGGFRRTQYF. DNA for the CDR3: TGTGCCAGCAGTCCCCGCGTCGCGGGGGGATTCCGGAGGACCCAGTACTTC.

The V gene is TRBV5-1, the J gene TRBJ2-3, with unresolved D. With 4 bases removed from V and 1 base from J, the gap between germline ends came to 13 bases. Germline V gives CDR1 SGHRS, CDR2 YFSETQ. The CDR3 has 15 amino acids. For the CDR3, the DNA is TGCGCCAGCAGCCCCGGGCCGGCGGGCACAGATACGCAGTATTTT. It yields the protein CASSPGPAGTDTQYF.

The rearrangement uses TRBV12-3 or TRBV12-4 and TRBJ1-3, with D unclear. The CDR3 has 16 residues. The V end was cut by 3 bases, the J end by 0 bases, with 12 bases between. The CDR3 bases are TGTGCCAGCAGTTTCGGGCCAGCCAACTCTGGAAACACCATATATTTT. Its translation is CASSFGPANSGNTIYF.

This clonotype was recorded many times. The rearrangement joins TRBV7-2 to TRBJ2-5; tentatively, D is TRBD1 or TRBD2 (5 bases each). The V and J ends lost 0 bases and 1 base respectively, with 6 bases between them. Germline V CDR1 and CDR2: SGHTA, FQGNSA. This CDR3 contains 14 residues. Here the CDR3 DNA reads TGTGCCAGCAGCTTAGCTGGGACCCAAGAGACCCAGTACTTC. It is translated as CASSLAGTQETQYF. Using reference TRBV7-2 and TRBJ2-5 for the parts outside the CDR3, the full variable domain is GAGVSQSPSNKVTEKGKDVELRCDPISGHTALYWYRQSLGQGLEFLIYFQGNSAPDKSGLPSDRFSAERTGGSVSTLTIQRTQQEDSAVYLCASSLAGTQETQYFGPGTRLLVL.

J is TRBJ2-5 and V is TRBV4-1, with 7 bases matching TRBD1. CDR3 length: 16 amino acids. Germline loops: CDR1 MGHRA, CDR2 YSYEKL. V trimming: 3 bases; J trimming: 5 bases; junction bases outside the gene matches: 12. The CDR3 region is CASSQGDRTGSETQYF. The CDR3 nucleotides read TGCGCCAGCAGCCAGGGAGATAGGACAGGATCGGAGACCCAGTACTTC.

The chain carries TRBV4-3 and TRBJ2-2; D gene unclear. Trimming removed 3 bases from V and 7 bases from J, with 9 bases in between. From germline, CDR1 is LGHNA and CDR2 YSLEER. This CDR3 has 13 amino acids. Written as DNA, the CDR3 is TGCGCCAGCAGCCACTATTGGGACGGGGAGCTGTTTTTT. Protein sequence: CASSHYWDGELFF.

This clonotype was counted many times. This rearrangement joins TRBV10-3 to TRBJ2-1, with D possibly being TRBD1 (5 bases). The germline gives CDR1 ENHRY, CDR2 SYGVKD. CDR3 length: 13 residues. V gave up 6 bases and J gave up 8 bases, with 14 bases separating them. The CDR3 is CAIRGRQGDEQFF. The CDR3 DNA sequence: TGTGCCATCAGGGGCCGTCAGGGCGATGAGCAGTTCTTC.

This clonotype was counted between two and nine times. V usage is TRBV4-1 and J usage is TRBJ1-2; tentatively, D is TRBD1 (6 bases). V was trimmed by 1 base and J by 5 bases, leaving 17 bases between them. Germline CDR1 and CDR2: MGHRA and YSYEKL. The CDR3 has 16 amino acids. The CDR3 spells CASSQVTRGPRYGYTF. CDR3 nucleotide sequence: TGCGCCAGCAGCCAAGTGACTCGGGGGCCGAGGTATGGCTACACCTTC.

The rearrangement links TRBV4-3 to TRBJ2-3; the D is unclear. This CDR3 has 15 residues. The germline V gene encodes CDR1 LGHNA and CDR2 YSLEER. The V and J ends lost 1 base and 0 bases respectively, with 8 bases between them. The CDR3, as DNA: TGCGCCAGCAGCCAAGGGCTAGGGAGCACAGATACGCAGTATTTT. It yields the protein CASSQGLGSTDTQYF.